This T cell receptor beta chain stems from a study of blood T cell repertoires in COVID-19. As for the study in general: Sites across the United States, Italy and Spain contributed samples from acute and convalescent COVID-19. PBMCs, B-cell-depleted T cells, or T cells were the source of the cDNA or gDNA that made up the material.

Per the original data handling: Estimated nucleated cell counts came from reference gene primer amplification. Generated by immunoSEQ multiplex PCR, the TCRdb table keeps only in-frame clones and is missing some. From that table come the V and J calls and clone size; the DNA was used to work out D and trimming. The data hold 100,000 to 150,000 clones, with around 86% observed a single time. V shed 6 bases and J 0 bases; nucleotides not matched to a gene: 17. This CDR3 has 19 residues. In germline, CDR1 is SNHLY, CDR2 FYNNEI. The sample taken for sequencing was peripheral blood. This clonotype was obtained from a man aged 50 to 60 with active COVID-19. The rearrangement uses TRBV2 and TRBJ2-4; TRBD2 agrees at 7 bases. CDR3 amino acids: CASSPKRQGGVLAKNIQYF. The CDR3 coding sequence is TGTGCCAGCAGCCCCAAGCGGCAGGGAGGGGTACTAGCCAAAAACATTCAGTACTTC.